This record looks at one T cell receptor beta chain sequence and its context. Its matching antigen is unknown. Other DNA sequences of this sample code for an identical CDR3. These data are taken from a study of cytomegalovirus exposure and HLA in healthy donors. Study-level findings and limits: A highly shared variant cluster was judged a likely technical artifact. A later analysis associated 15,000 or so TCR beta sequences with HLA alleles at a 0.05 false discovery rate. On later analysis, the bulk of CMV-associated TCR beta chains appeared to be HLA-restricted.

Primers included in the PCR were 60 Vbeta and 13 Jbeta primers. The repertoire was sequenced with immunoSEQ multiplex PCR; TCRdb's copy has only in-frame clones and lacks some. This table holds roughly 120,000 clones, around 73% found once. Healthy individuals who donated bone marrow served as the donors. CDR3 size: 16 residues. V lost 4 bases, J lost 4 bases, and 8 bases stayed unmatched. CDR1 LNHDA and CDR2 SQIVND come from the germline V gene (reference sequence). V and J are TRBV19 and TRBJ1-5; 9 bases are shared with TRBD1. The sequence was collected from a man between 60 and 70 years old in good health and CMV-seropositive. Sequencing was done on a sample of PBMCs. The CDR3 region has the DNA TGTGCCAGTAGTACGCTCCCGGGACAGGGAAATCAGCCCCAGCATTTT. This encodes CASSTLPGQGNQPQHF.